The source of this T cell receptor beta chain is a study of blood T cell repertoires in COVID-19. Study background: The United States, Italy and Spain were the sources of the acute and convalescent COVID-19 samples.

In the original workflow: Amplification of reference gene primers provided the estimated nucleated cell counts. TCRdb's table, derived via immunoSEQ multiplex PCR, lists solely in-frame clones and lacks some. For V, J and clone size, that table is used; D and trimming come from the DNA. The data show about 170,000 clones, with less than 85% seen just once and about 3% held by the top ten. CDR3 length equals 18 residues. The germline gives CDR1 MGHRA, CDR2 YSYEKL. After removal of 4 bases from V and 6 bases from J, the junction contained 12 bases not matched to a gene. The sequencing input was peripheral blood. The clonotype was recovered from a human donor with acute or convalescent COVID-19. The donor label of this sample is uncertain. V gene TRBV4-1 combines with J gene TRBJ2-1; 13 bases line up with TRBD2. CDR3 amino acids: CASSRFLTSGGGGNEQFF. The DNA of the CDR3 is TGCGCCAGCAGCCGATTCCTCACTAGCGGGGGGGGCGGCAATGAGCAGTTCTTC.